The rows below give T cell receptor beta chains drawn from one sample of a study of T cells in Graves' hyperthyroidism and ophthalmopathy. TCRdb itself ran the multiplex PCR reads through MiXCR, one entry per CDR3 protein. The sample includes approximately 600,000 distinct CDR3 sequences, less than 25% of them seen just once. Sequencing was performed on blood. The receptors come from a man in his thirties or forties with Graves' ophthalmopathy. The CDR3 runs from the conserved cysteine through the conserved F or W. D genes are given only for firm matches. Clone sizes are given selectively: once, few, many, or a class where the clone is expanded.

size: NA; J: TRBJ2-5; D: TRBD2; V: TRBV7-2; DNA: TGTGCCAGCACCTTAGAAGTAGCGGGAGGGACCGTGGAGACCCAGTACTTC; CDR3: CASTLEVAGGTVETQYF
size: NA; J: TRBJ2-3; D: NA; V: TRBV6-2/TRBV6-3; DNA: TGTGCCAGCAGCCTCACCCAGGGGCGTCCAGATACGCAGTATTTT; CDR3: CASSLTQGRPDTQYF
size: many; J: TRBJ2-5; D: NA; V: TRBV7-2; DNA: TGTGCCAGCAGCTTATTAACGGTGTACCAAGAGACCCAGTACTTC; CDR3: CASSLLTVYQETQYF
size: few; J: TRBJ2-7; D: NA; V: TRBV20-1; DNA: TGCAGTGCTAGACAGACCTACGAGCAGTACTTC; CDR3: CSARQTYEQYF
size: many; J: TRBJ2-1; D: NA; V: TRBV12-3/TRBV12-4; DNA: TGTGCCAGCAGTGCGTACGGGAGCTCCTACAATGAGCAGTTCTTC; CDR3: CASSAYGSSYNEQFF
size: many; J: TRBJ1-4; D: NA; V: TRBV20-1; DNA: TGCAGTGCTGCAGGGTCGAGGGAGGAAAAACTGTTTTTT; CDR3: CSAAGSREEKLFF
size: NA; J: TRBJ2-7; D: NA; V: TRBV6-1; DNA: TGTGCCAGCAGCTCAACGCTGAGCTCCTACGAGCAGTACTTC; CDR3: CASSSTLSSYEQYF
size: few; J: TRBJ2-7; D: NA; V: TRBV7-2; DNA: TGTGCCAGCAGGCGCACAGTCCTGGACGAGCAGTACTTC; CDR3: CASRRTVLDEQYF
size: NA; J: TRBJ2-7; D: TRBD1; V: TRBV6-2/TRBV6-3; DNA: TGTGCCAGCAGTTACTGGGACAGGAGGACCTACGAGCAGTACTTC; CDR3: CASSYWDRRTYEQYF
size: NA; J: TRBJ2-2; D: NA; V: TRBV6-2/TRBV6-3; DNA: TGTGCCAGCAGTGGGACGTCGAACACCGGGGAGCTGTTTTTT; CDR3: CASSGTSNTGELFF
size: NA; J: TRBJ2-3; D: TRBD2; V: TRBV4-2; DNA: TGTGCCAGCAGCCAAGATCCGGGACTAGCGGGAATGGCAGATACGCAGTATTTT; CDR3: CASSQDPGLAGMADTQYF
size: many; J: TRBJ1-6; D: NA; V: TRBV20-1; DNA: TGCAGTGCTAGAGATAGGCGGAATAATTCACCCCTCCACTTT; CDR3: CSARDRRNNSPLHF
size: few; J: TRBJ1-6; D: NA; V: TRBV27; DNA: TGTACCAGCAGCGCAAAGGGAAGTCGGAGTAATTCACCCCTCCACTTT; CDR3: CTSSAKGSRSNSPLHF
size: NA; J: TRBJ2-5; D: NA; V: TRBV27; DNA: TGTGCCAGCAGTTCGCTGGCAGGACCCCAAGAGACCCAGTACTTC; CDR3: CASSSLAGPQETQYF
size: many; J: TRBJ2-7; D: TRBD1; V: TRBV7-9; DNA: TGTGCCAGCAGCTCAGGGGGCGCGGACTACGAGCAGTACTTC; CDR3: CASSSGGADYEQYF
size: many; J: TRBJ1-3; D: NA; V: TRBV10-3; DNA: TGTGCCATCAGTGAGTTAACAGCCTCTGGAAACACCATATATTTT; CDR3: CAISELTASGNTIYF
size: few; J: TRBJ1-5; D: NA; V: TRBV18; DNA: TGTGCCAGCTCACTACGCGCCGGGGAGGATAGCAATCAGCCCCAGCATTTT; CDR3: CASSLRAGEDSNQPQHF
size: few; J: TRBJ2-2; D: NA; V: TRBV7-2; DNA: TGTGCCAGCAGCTTAAAATCGGGGAACACCGGGGAGCTGTTTTTT; CDR3: CASSLKSGNTGELFF
size: few; J: TRBJ2-3; D: NA; V: TRBV6-5; DNA: TGTGCCAGCAGTTCGCCGGGACCCCCGTACCCTGATACGCAGTATTTT; CDR3: CASSSPGPPYPDTQYF
size: NA; J: TRBJ2-7; D: TRBD1; V: TRBV28; DNA: TGTGCCAGTTCAGGAGGCAGGGGGCCCTACGAGCAGTACTTC; CDR3: CASSGGRGPYEQYF
size: few; J: TRBJ1-5; D: NA; V: TRBV30; DNA: TGTGCCTGGAGTGTACGAGCGGATCAGCCCCAGCATTTT; CDR3: CAWSVRADQPQHF
size: NA; J: TRBJ1-5; D: NA; V: TRBV15; DNA: TGTGCCACCCAGGGTTGGGGCAATCAGCCCCAGCATTTT; CDR3: CATQGWGNQPQHF
size: few; J: TRBJ2-7; D: NA; V: TRBV10-3; DNA: TGTGCCATCAGCGTTGAGGCCTACAGGAATAGCTACGAGCAGTACTTC; CDR3: CAISVEAYRNSYEQYF
size: few; J: TRBJ2-3; D: TRBD2; V: TRBV9; DNA: TGTGCCAGCAGCGCAACCGTAGCGGGAGGTCTTAGAGATACGCAGTATTTT; CDR3: CASSATVAGGLRDTQYF
size: few; J: TRBJ1-2; D: NA; V: TRBV5-5; DNA: TGTGCCAGCAGTGCCCCAGGGACTCTCCTAGGCTACACCTTC; CDR3: CASSAPGTLLGYTF
size: few; J: TRBJ1-1; D: TRBD1; V: TRBV20-1; DNA: TGCAGTGCTAGGACAGGGGGAACTAACACTGAAGCTTTCTTT; CDR3: CSARTGGTNTEAFF
size: many; J: TRBJ1-1; D: TRBD1; V: TRBV6-1; DNA: TGTGCCAGCAGCGACACAACAGGGGGTGTTTATGAAGCTTTCTTT; CDR3: CASSDTTGGVYEAFF
size: many; J: TRBJ2-4; D: NA; V: TRBV7-2; DNA: TGTGCCAGCAGCCCCGGGGGTTTAGACATTCAGTACTTC; CDR3: CASSPGGLDIQYF
size: few; J: TRBJ1-1; D: NA; V: TRBV30; DNA: TGTGCCTGGAGGACAGGAGTGAACACTGAAGCTTTCTTT; CDR3: CAWRTGVNTEAFF